This is a list of T cell receptor beta chains from one sample in a study of early T cells in non-severe SARS-CoV-2 infection. Via MiXCR, TCRdb re-called the 5' RACE reads, giving one row per CDR3 protein. The table has 40,000 to 55,000 distinct CDR3 sequences, around 10% seen once. Sequenced sample: whole blood. Every receptor here comes from an adult who was a healthcare worker with PCR-confirmed SARS-CoV-2 infection or an uninfected control (not recorded which). Both conserved end residues are part of each CDR3. Fields, in order: clone size, V gene, D gene, J gene, CDR3 protein, CDR3 DNA. A D gene is named only where the DNA matches it firmly. Some rows have no size entry. The others give once, few or many, or a class for an expanded clone.

NA	TRBV7-2	NA	TRBJ2-2	CASSLVSGSNTGELFF	TGTGCCAGCAGCTTAGTATCCGGGTCAAACACCGGGGAGCTGTTTTTT
many	TRBV7-9	TRBD1	TRBJ2-3	CASRLGTVRDGFTDTQYF	TGTGCCAGCAGGTTAGGGACAGTTCGTGATGGGTTTACGGATACGCAGTATTTT
many	TRBV28	TRBD2	TRBJ2-2	CASSLFTSGRESGELFF	TGTGCCAGCAGTTTATTTACTAGCGGGAGGGAGTCCGGGGAGCTGTTTTTT
many	TRBV18	TRBD1	TRBJ1-1	CASLVGQRRGFVGEAFF	TGTGCCAGCCTCGTGGGACAGCGCCGGGGTTTTGTGGGTGAAGCTTTCTTT
few	TRBV29-1	NA	TRBJ2-2	CSVEGVERDSGELFF	TGCAGCGTTGAAGGGGTTGAGCGAGACAGCGGGGAGCTGTTTTTT
NA	TRBV5-1	NA	TRBJ1-1	CASSLVRGSTEAFF	TGCGCCAGCAGCTTGGTTAGGGGATCCACTGAAGCTTTCTTT
NA	TRBV29-1	NA	TRBJ1-2	CSVDLNYGYTF	TGCAGCGTTGACCTTAACTATGGCTACACCTTC
few	TRBV10-2	NA	TRBJ2-1	CASSEGIHAEQFF	TGCGCCAGCAGTGAAGGAATTCACGCTGAGCAGTTCTTC
many	TRBV7-9	NA	TRBJ2-7	CASSLPGSGTHEQYF	TGTGCCAGCAGCTTACCCGGGTCAGGTACCCACGAGCAGTACTTC
NA	TRBV20-1	NA	TRBJ1-2	CSARDPGFGYGYTF	TGCAGTGCTAGAGATCCGGGCTTCGGCTATGGCTACACCTTC
NA	TRBV29-1	TRBD1	TRBJ1-6	CSVTVGTGNSPLHF	TGCAGCGTGACCGTAGGGACAGGGAATTCACCCCTCCACTTT
many	TRBV5-6	NA	TRBJ2-1	CASSLGSGSEQFF	TGTGCCAGCAGCTTGGGGTCCGGGAGTGAGCAGTTCTTC
NA	TRBV20-1	TRBD2	TRBJ2-1	CSARDPGLAYNEQFF	TGCAGTGCTAGAGATCCGGGACTAGCCTACAATGAGCAGTTCTTC
many	TRBV5-1	NA	TRBJ1-2	CASSLPQTNDRVYGYTF	TGCGCCAGTAGCTTGCCGCAAACCAACGACAGAGTCTATGGCTACACCTTC
many	TRBV20-1	NA	TRBJ2-7	CSARGPATSYEQYF	TGCAGTGCTAGAGGGCCAGCCACTTCCTACGAGCAGTACTTC
NA	TRBV10-3	TRBD2	TRBJ2-3	CAISPSGREEDTQYF	TGTGCCATCAGCCCTAGCGGGAGGGAGGAAGATACGCAGTATTTT
many	TRBV20-1	NA	TRBJ1-2	CSAPPNYGYTF	TGCAGTGCCCCACCGAACTATGGCTACACCTTC
NA	TRBV20-1	NA	TRBJ2-3	CSASIRGSTDTQYF	TGCAGTGCTAGCATACGGGGAAGCACAGATACGCAGTATTTT
many	TRBV7-6	NA	TRBJ2-3	CASSLIAGTQYF	TGTGCCAGCAGCTTAATCGCGGGAACGCAGTATTTT